This T cell receptor (beta chain) was captured in a study of T cell responses to AZD1222 COVID-19 vaccine. Points from the study as a whole: Only 6 or 7 people who got AZD1222 tested seropositive at baseline.

Assay used: immunoSEQ multiplex PCR; TCRdb lists only in-frame clones, some missing. The table has just over 150,000 clones, approximately 86% seen once; the top ten hold 6.9%. Turning to this clone: Antigen unknown.

The CDR3 runs 13 residues. CDR1 is SGHDT, CDR2 YYEEEE, per germline. Trimming at V came to 3 bases and at J to 7 bases, leaving 4 bases not matched to a gene. This chain connects TRBV5-6 to TRBJ1-5; 7 nucleotides align to TRBD1. The TCR comes from an adult who had recovered from COVID-19. The material was peripheral blood, obtained after recovery from COVID-19. CDR3: CASSSTGAQPQHF. The DNA for the CDR3 is TGTGCCAGCAGCTCAACAGGGGCGCAGCCCCAGCATTTT.